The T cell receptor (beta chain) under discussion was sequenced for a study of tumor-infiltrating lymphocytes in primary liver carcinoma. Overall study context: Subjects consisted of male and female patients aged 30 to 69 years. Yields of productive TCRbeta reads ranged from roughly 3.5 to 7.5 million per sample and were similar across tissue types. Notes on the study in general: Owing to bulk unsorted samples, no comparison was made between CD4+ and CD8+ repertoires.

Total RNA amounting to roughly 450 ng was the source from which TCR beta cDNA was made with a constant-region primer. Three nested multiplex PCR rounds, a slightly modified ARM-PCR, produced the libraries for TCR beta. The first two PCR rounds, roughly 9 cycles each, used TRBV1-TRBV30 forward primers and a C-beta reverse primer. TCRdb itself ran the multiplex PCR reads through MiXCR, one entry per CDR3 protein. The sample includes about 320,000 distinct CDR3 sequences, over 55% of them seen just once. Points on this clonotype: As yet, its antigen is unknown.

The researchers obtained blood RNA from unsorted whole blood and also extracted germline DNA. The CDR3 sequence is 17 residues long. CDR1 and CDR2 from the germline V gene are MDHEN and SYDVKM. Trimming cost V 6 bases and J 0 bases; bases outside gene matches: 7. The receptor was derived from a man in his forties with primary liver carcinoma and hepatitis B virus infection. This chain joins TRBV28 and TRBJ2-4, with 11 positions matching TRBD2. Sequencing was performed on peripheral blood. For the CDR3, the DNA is TGTGCCAGCAGCCGTGCGACTAGCGGGGTAGCCAAAAACATTCAGTACTTC. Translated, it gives CASSRATSGVAKNIQYF.